These 12 T cell receptor beta chains were sequenced from one sample in a study of cytomegalovirus exposure and HLA in healthy donors. PCR was performed using 60 Vbeta and 13 Jbeta primers. Sequencing was performed with immunoSEQ multiplex PCR; in TCRdb, only in-frame clones are kept and a portion is missing. This table holds about 140,000 clones, roughly 80% found once. Sample: PBMCs. These receptors were taken from a female donor in good health and CMV-seronegative.

The chain links TRBV5-1 to TRBJ2-3, with unresolved D. The CDR3 loop spans 13 amino acids. Germline CDR1 SGHRS, CDR2 YFSETQ. V lost 5 bases, J lost 5 bases, and 12 bases lay in between. CDR3 amino acids: CASRAVPGDTQYF. Here the CDR3 DNA reads TGCGCCAGCAGGGCGGTCCCGGGAGATACGCAGTATTTT.

The chain uses TRBV7-8 and TRBJ2-3; D is possibly TRBD2 (7 bases). The germline V and J ends were trimmed by 1 base and 3 bases, with 14 bases remaining between them. Per germline, CDR1 SGHVS and CDR2 FQNEAQ. CDR3 length equals 16 residues. CDR3 nucleotide sequence: TGTGCCAGCAGCTTAGACGGGGGGCAGGGGACAGATACGCAGTATTTT. This encodes CASSLDGGQGTDTQYF.

The CDR3 DNA reads TGTGCCTGGAGGGGACTAGCTCAGAACTACGAGCAGTACTTC. Amino acids: CAWRGLAQNYEQYF. The chain carries TRBV30 and TRBJ2-5; TRBD2 matches at 9 bases. Gene TRBJ2-7 matches the end of the DNA better, so the J call may be wrong. The germline gives CDR1 GTSNPN, CDR2 SVGIG (reference sequence). The CDR3 extends over 14 amino acids.

The genes are TRBV27 and TRBJ2-4; D uncertain. CDR1 MNHEY and CDR2 SMNVEV come from the germline V gene (reference sequence). Trimming removed 3 bases from V and 0 bases from J, with 9 bases in between. This CDR3 contains 15 residues. CDR3: CASSFEAPAKNIQYF. DNA of the CDR3: TGTGCCAGCAGTTTCGAGGCTCCAGCCAAAAACATTCAGTACTTC.

The count of this clone is one. This chain joins TRBV5-4 and TRBJ1-1, with D tentatively TRBD1 (5 bases). This CDR3 has 14 amino acids. CDR1 and CDR2 from the germline V gene are SGHNT and YYREEE (reference sequence). The V gene lost 3 bases and the J gene lost 0 bases, with 9 bases spanning the gap. CDR3 loop: CASSSGYMNTEAFF. DNA of the CDR3: TGTGCCAGCAGCTCAGGGTACATGAACACTGAAGCTTTCTTT. Full variable domain (missing parts from reference TRBV5-4 and TRBJ1-1): ETGVTQSPTHLIKTRGQQVTLRCSSQSGHNTVSWYQQALGQGPQFIFQYYREEENGRGNFPPRFSGLQFPNYSSELNVNALELDDSALYLCASSSGYMNTEAFFGQGTRLTVV.

The J gene is TRBJ1-2, the V gene TRBV18; TRBD1 might be the D (5 bases). Germline V lookup: CDR1 KGHSH, CDR2 LQKENI. The CDR3 runs to 14 residues. V was pared by 1 base and J by 4 bases, with 10 bases between. The CDR3 region is CASSPQGALYGYTF. Here the CDR3 DNA reads TGTGCCAGCTCACCACAAGGGGCCCTCTATGGCTACACCTTC.

The chain recombines TRBV19 with TRBJ1-5, with unresolved D. The CDR3 totals 14 residues. The V gene lost 5 bases and the J gene lost 7 bases, with 15 bases spanning the gap. CDR1 is LNHDA, CDR2 SQIVND, per germline (reference sequence). CDR3 region: CASSPGAGVQPQHF. CDR3 nucleotides: TGTGCCAGTAGTCCGGGAGCGGGCGTACAGCCCCAGCATTTT.

The J gene is TRBJ1-1, the V gene TRBV5-5; TRBD1 matches 8 bases. The CDR3 has 15 residues. CDR1 is SGHKS and CDR2 is YYEKEE in the germline V gene (reference sequence). V lost 1 base, J lost 3 bases, and 5 bases stayed unmatched. The CDR3, as DNA: TGTGCCAGCAGCTTGAGGACAGGGCGGGACACTGAAGCTTTCTTT. Its translation: CASSLRTGRDTEAFF.

The V gene is TRBV2, the J gene TRBJ1-6, with 9 bases lining up with TRBD1. Germline V gene data show CDR1 as SNHLY and CDR2 as FYNNEI. V lost 4 bases, J lost 9 bases, and 7 bases stayed unmatched. The CDR3 is 15 residues long. The CDR3 nucleotides read TGTGCCAGCAGTGGGCCAGGGGGACAGGGTTCACCCCTCCACTTT. Its protein product is CASSGPGGQGSPLHF. Full variable domain (outside the CDR3, taken from reference TRBV2 and TRBJ1-6): EPEVTQTPSHQVTQMGQEVILRCVPISNHLYFYWYRQILGQKVEFLVSFYNNEISEKSEIFDDQFSVERPDGSNFTLKIRSTKLEDSAMYFCASSGPGGQGSPLHFGNGTRLTVT.

The V and J genes are TRBV4-1 and TRBJ2-1; tentative D call: TRBD1 (6 bases). Trimming cost V 2 bases and J 8 bases, with 22 bases left between them. From germline, CDR1 is MGHRA and CDR2 YSYEKL. The length of the CDR3 is 17 residues. The CDR3 DNA reads as TGCGCCAGCAGCCAAATGGGCACTGAGGGGGTAATGGATGAGCAGTTCTTC. Residues: CASSQMGTEGVMDEQFF.

The chain couples TRBV6-5 to TRBJ2-3, with 8 positions matching TRBD2. The germline V gene has CDR1 MNHEY and CDR2 SVGAGI. The trim removed 5 bases at V and 5 bases at J, leaving 0 bases unmatched. This CDR3 contains 12 residues. The DNA of the CDR3 is TGTGCCAGCAGTCGGGGGGGAGATACGCAGTATTTT. Translating gives CASSRGGDTQYF.

This clone showed up just a few times. The CDR3 here is CASSLAGQASSYAAFF. In nucleotides, the CDR3 is TGTGCCAGCAGCCTCGCGGGACAGGCGTCATCTTACGCAGCTTTCTTT. The rearrangement links TRBV5-6 to TRBJ1-1; TRBD1 agrees at 8 bases. The CDR3 is 16 amino acids. In germline, CDR1 is SGHDT, CDR2 YYEEEE. Germline trimming cut 4 bases from V and 10 bases from J; bases unmatched to any gene: 18.